Shown below are 17 T cell receptor beta chains from a single sample sequenced in a study of cytomegalovirus exposure and HLA in healthy donors. Both 60 Vbeta primers and 13 Jbeta primers went into the PCR. Libraries were prepared by immunoSEQ multiplex PCR; TCRdb keeps only in-frame clonotypes and omits some of them. The sample contains tens of thousands of clones, about 73% of which appear only once. Sequencing was carried out using PBMCs. The receptors were sampled from a middle-aged woman in good health and CMV-seropositive.

This clone was found many times. The genes are TRBV7-2 and TRBJ2-7, with D perhaps TRBD1 (6 bases). V was shortened by 4 bases and J by 1 base, with 11 bases between the two germline ends. The CDR3 totals 14 residues. Germline V gives CDR1 SGHTA, CDR2 FQGNSA. CDR3: CASSWKTGSYEQYF. CDR3 sequence (DNA): TGTGCCAGCAGCTGGAAAACAGGGTCCTACGAGCAGTACTTC.

In this sample, this clone turned up a few times. The CDR3 region is CASSPTRIAGANEQFF. The CDR3 bases are TGCGCCAGCAGCCCAACCCGCATTGCGGGGGCAAATGAGCAGTTCTTC. The chain uses TRBV4-1 and TRBJ2-1, with D possibly being TRBD2 (7 bases). CDR1 and CDR2 (germline): MGHRA, YSYEKL. The CDR3 contains 16 residues. V was clipped by 4 bases and J by 7 bases, with 20 bases between them.

This chain links TRBV19 with TRBJ2-1; 14 bases map to TRBD2. CDR3 length: 15 amino acids. J lost 6 bases, V lost 5 bases, and 3 bases had no gene match. Germline V gene data show CDR1 as LNHDA and CDR2 as SQIVND (reference sequence). CDR3 sequence reads: CASSVGLAGGNEQFF. The CDR3 DNA sequence: TGTGCCAGTAGTGTAGGACTAGCGGGGGGCAATGAGCAGTTCTTC.

This clone has more than one count but fewer than ten. This chain joins TRBV10-3 and TRBJ2-3; 7 bases are shared with TRBD1. Germline values: CDR1 ENHRY, CDR2 SYGVKD. With V trimmed by 3 bases and J by 1 base, 1 base remained unmatched. The CDR3 totals 14 residues. The CDR3 sequence is CAISDDRGTDTQYF. The CDR3 region has the DNA TGTGCCATCAGTGACGACAGGGGCACAGATACGCAGTATTTT.

In its sample, this clone was seen a few times. The gene calls are TRBV6-5 and TRBJ2-5; no clear D. The CDR3 is 12 amino acids. Germline CDR1 and CDR2: MNHEY and SVGAGI. V dropped 0 bases and J dropped 5 bases, with 4 bases sitting between them. CDR3 amino acids: CASSYSSETQYF. The CDR3 nucleotides read TGTGCCAGCAGTTACTCGAGCGAGACCCAGTACTTC.

This sequence joins TRBV4-3 and TRBJ2-7; D is perhaps TRBD1 (6 bases). The CDR3 runs to 15 residues. Germline CDR1 and CDR2: LGHNA and YSLEER. Trimming removed 0 bases at V and 4 bases at J, with 13 bases between. CDR3 in DNA: TGCGCCAGCAGCCAAGAGACGACAGGCGCTTACGAGCAGTACTTC. Protein: CASSQETTGAYEQYF.

The rearrangement uses TRBV5-1 and TRBJ2-1, with TRBD2 identical over 7 bases. Trimming at V came to 0 bases and at J to 7 bases, leaving 4 bases not matched to a gene. The CDR3 covers 14 residues. CDR1 is SGHRS, CDR2 YFSETQ, per germline. This CDR3 reads CASSLVVGGNEQFF. CDR3 nucleotides: TGCGCCAGCAGCTTGGTGGTGGGAGGGAATGAGCAGTTCTTC.

In regard to this clone: The sample carries other DNA sequences with the same CDR3. This chain links TRBV6-4 with TRBJ2-1; a possible D gene is TRBD2 (5 bases). CDR3 length equals 12 residues. Germline CDR1 MRHNA, CDR2 SNTAGT. V gave up 4 bases and J gave up 7 bases, with 8 bases separating them. The CDR3 spells CASSAGGNEQFF. The CDR3 region has the DNA TGTGCCAGCAGTGCGGGCGGGAATGAGCAGTTCTTC.

The chain employs TRBV5-1 and TRBJ2-5, with a weak D call TRBD2 (5 bases). Germline-derived CDR1 and CDR2 are SGHRS and YFSETQ. V was cut by 0 bases and J by 4 bases, with 7 bases left in between. The CDR3 totals 13 residues. Here the CDR3 DNA reads TGCGCCAGCAGCTTGGCCGCGGGAGAGACCCAGTACTTC. It codes for CASSLAAGETQYF. The full variable domain, in which reference TRBV5-1 and TRBJ2-5 provide the parts outside the CDR3, is KAGVTQTPRYLIKTRGQQVTLSCSPISGHRSVSWYQQTPGQGLQFLFEYFSETQRNKGNFPGRFSGRQFSNSRSEMNVSTLELGDSALYLCASSLAAGETQYFGPGTRLLVL.

The rearrangement links TRBV9 to TRBJ2-3; 9 bases match TRBD1. This CDR3 is built from 16 residues. CDR1 and CDR2 (germline): SGDLS, YYNGEE. V shed 3 bases, J shed 1 base, and the junction held 6 bases outside the gene matches. CDR3: CASSGRDREGTDTQYF. The CDR3 DNA follows: TGTGCCAGCAGCGGCCGGGACAGGGAGGGCACAGATACGCAGTATTTT.

This clone occurred a few times. The chain recombines TRBV4-1 with TRBJ1-4; 10 nucleotides align to TRBD1. CDR3 length: 13 residues. Germline trimming cut 9 bases from V and 7 bases from J; bases unmatched to any gene: 5. Germline assignment: CDR1 MGHRA and CDR2 YSYEKL. In DNA, the CDR3 is TGCGCCAGTCAGGACAGGGGGTCTGAAAAACTGTTTTTT. As protein: CASQDRGSEKLFF.

V is TRBV27 and J is TRBJ1-2; 8 positions match TRBD1. Germline V gene data show CDR1 as MNHEY and CDR2 as SMNVEV (reference sequence). Unmatched junction bases numbered 4, after V lost 2 bases and J lost 8 bases. This CDR3 is 13 amino acids long. The CDR3 protein is CASSLQGAEGYTF. The CDR3 nucleotides read TGTGCCAGCAGTTTACAGGGGGCGGAGGGCTACACCTTC.

The rearrangement links TRBV6-5 to TRBJ1-1, with TRBD1 as a possible D gene (5 bases). Germline CDR1 and CDR2: MNHEY and SVGAGI. The CDR3 extends over 13 amino acids. Trimming cost V 7 bases and J 5 bases, with 14 bases left between them. For the CDR3, the DNA is TGTGCCAGCAATGTGCGGGGGGATACTGAAGCTTTCTTT. It codes for CASNVRGDTEAFF.

The CDR3 nucleotides read TGTGCCAGCAGTGTCGACAGGGGGCGTACCAATGAGCAGTTCTTC. It yields the protein CASSVDRGRTNEQFF. The chain links TRBV6-5 to TRBJ2-1; TRBD1 matches 10 bases. The CDR3 extends over 15 amino acids. Germline CDR1 and CDR2: MNHEY and SVGAGI. V was pared by 5 bases and J by 6 bases, with 7 bases of the junction left unmatched.

This rearrangement joins TRBV28 to TRBJ2-7, with 10 positions matching TRBD1. The V gene end was trimmed by 2 bases and the J gene end by 7 bases; junction bases not matched to a gene: 11. CDR1 MDHEN and CDR2 SYDVKM come from the germline V gene. This CDR3 has 16 amino acids. CDR3 bases: TGTGCCAGCAGTTTAGATTCGGGACAGGGGTTGGGTGAGCAGTACTTC. Its translation: CASSLDSGQGLGEQYF.

The V call is TRBV30, the J call TRBJ2-3, with 8 bases fitting TRBD2. CDR3 size: 15 residues. In germline, CDR1 is GTSNPN, CDR2 SVGIG (reference sequence). V gave up 8 bases and J gave up 2 bases; unmatched junction bases: 12. In DNA form, the CDR3 reads TGTGCCGTAGGATACGGGGGGGGCAACACAGATACGCAGTATTTT. Translated, it gives CAVGYGGGNTDTQYF.

V is TRBV4-2 and J is TRBJ2-1, with 10 bases identical to TRBD2. The CDR3 runs to 17 residues. Germline CDR1 reads LGHNA; CDR2 reads YNFKEQ. V dropped 0 bases and J dropped 1; count of bases not matched to a gene: 3. The CDR3 sequence is CASSQDPSGRSYNEQFF. The CDR3 DNA sequence: TGTGCCAGCAGCCAAGATCCTAGCGGGAGATCCTACAATGAGCAGTTCTTC.